This T cell receptor (beta chain) comes out of a study of vaccination effects on CD4 cells after COVID-19. Notes on this clone: The antigen remains unidentified.

Generated by immunoSEQ multiplex PCR, the TCRdb table keeps only in-frame clones and is missing some. The sample lists around 46,000 clones; 65% to 80% were seen once. Subsequent to a culture period of 10 to 11 days, CD4+ T cells were isolated. The cohort was immunized with two doses of either the BNT162b2 or mRNA-1273 vaccine. Trimming cost V 2 bases and J 2 bases, with 10 bases left between them. In germline, CDR1 is MNHNS, CDR2 SASEGT. CDR3 length: 15 amino acids. This sample comprised CD4+ T cells from PBMCs cultured without peptide, obtained after COVID-19 vaccination. The chain is built from TRBV6-1 and TRBJ1-5, with unresolved D. The receptor comes from a human donor who received a COVID-19 vaccine. The chain's CDR3 is CASSESFAGNQPQHF. DNA for the CDR3: TGTGCCAGCAGTGAATCGTTTGCGGGCAATCAGCCCCAGCATTTT.